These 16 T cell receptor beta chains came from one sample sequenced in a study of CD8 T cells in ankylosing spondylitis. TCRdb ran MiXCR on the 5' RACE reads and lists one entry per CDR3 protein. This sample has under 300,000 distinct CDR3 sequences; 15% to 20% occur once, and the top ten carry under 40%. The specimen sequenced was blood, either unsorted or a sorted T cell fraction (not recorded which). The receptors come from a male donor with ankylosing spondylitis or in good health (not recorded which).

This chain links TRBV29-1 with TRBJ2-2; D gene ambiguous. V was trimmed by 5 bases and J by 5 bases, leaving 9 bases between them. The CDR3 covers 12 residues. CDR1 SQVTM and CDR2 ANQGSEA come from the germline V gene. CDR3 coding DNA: TGCAGCGTTCTGGGCTGGACCGGGGAGCTGTTTTTT. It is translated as CSVLGWTGELFF.

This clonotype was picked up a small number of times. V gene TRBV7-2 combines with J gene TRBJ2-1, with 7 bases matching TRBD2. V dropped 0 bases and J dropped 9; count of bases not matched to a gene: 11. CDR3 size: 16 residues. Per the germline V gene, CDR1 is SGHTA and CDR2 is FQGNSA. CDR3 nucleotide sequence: TGTGCCAGCAGCTTAGCGGGACTAAGTTCGAACAGTGAGCAGTTCTTC. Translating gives CASSLAGLSSNSEQFF.

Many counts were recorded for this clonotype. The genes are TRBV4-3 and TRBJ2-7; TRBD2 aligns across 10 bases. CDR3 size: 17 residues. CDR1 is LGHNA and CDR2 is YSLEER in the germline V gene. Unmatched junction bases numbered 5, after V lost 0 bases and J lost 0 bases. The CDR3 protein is CASSQDRTSGYSYEQYF. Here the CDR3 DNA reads TGCGCCAGCAGCCAAGATAGGACTAGCGGTTACTCCTACGAGCAGTACTTC.

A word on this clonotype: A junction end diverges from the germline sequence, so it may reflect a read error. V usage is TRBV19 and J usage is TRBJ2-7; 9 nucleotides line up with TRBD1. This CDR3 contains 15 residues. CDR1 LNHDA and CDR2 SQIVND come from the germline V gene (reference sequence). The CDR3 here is CASSMGTGMDYELYF. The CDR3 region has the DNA TGTGCCAGTAGTATGGGGACAGGGATGGACTACGAGCTGTACTTC.

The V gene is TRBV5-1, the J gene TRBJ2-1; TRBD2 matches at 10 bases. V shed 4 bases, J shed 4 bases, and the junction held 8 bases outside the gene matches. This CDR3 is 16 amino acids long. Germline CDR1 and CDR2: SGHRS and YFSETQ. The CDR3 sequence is CASSTSTSGVYNEQFF. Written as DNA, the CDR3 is TGCGCCAGCAGCACCTCTACTAGCGGGGTGTACAATGAGCAGTTCTTC.

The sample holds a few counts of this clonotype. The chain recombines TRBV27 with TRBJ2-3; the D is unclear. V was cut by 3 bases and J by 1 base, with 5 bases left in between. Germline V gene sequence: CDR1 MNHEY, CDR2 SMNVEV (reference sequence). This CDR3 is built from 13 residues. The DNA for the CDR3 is TGTGCCAGCAGTTTTTCTGGCACAGATACGCAGTATTTT. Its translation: CASSFSGTDTQYF.

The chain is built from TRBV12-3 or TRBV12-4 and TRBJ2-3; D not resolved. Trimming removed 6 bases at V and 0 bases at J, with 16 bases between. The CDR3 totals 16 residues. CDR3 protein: CASSLVYFTSTDTQYF. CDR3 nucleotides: TGTGCCAGCAGCCTGGTTTATTTTACTAGCACAGATACGCAGTATTTT.

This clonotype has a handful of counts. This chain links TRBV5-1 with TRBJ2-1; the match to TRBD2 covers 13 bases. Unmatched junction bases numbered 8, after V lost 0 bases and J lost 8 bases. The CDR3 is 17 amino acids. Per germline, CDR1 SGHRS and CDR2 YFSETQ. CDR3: CASSLDKGLAGADEQFF. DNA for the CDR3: TGCGCCAGCAGCTTGGATAAAGGACTAGCGGGAGCGGATGAGCAGTTCTTC. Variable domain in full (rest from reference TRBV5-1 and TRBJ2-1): KAGVTQTPRYLIKTRGQQVTLSCSPISGHRSVSWYQQTPGQGLQFLFEYFSETQRNKGNFPGRFSGRQFSNSRSEMNVSTLELGDSALYLCASSLDKGLAGADEQFFGPGTRLTVL.

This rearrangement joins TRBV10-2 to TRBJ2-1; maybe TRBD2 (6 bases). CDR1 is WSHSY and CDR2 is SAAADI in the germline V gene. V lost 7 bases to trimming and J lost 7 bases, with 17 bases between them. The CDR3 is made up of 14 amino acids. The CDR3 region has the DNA TGCGCCAGCATGGGACTGGCATTCGGAAATGAGCAGTTCTTC. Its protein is CASMGLAFGNEQFF.

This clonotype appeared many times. CDR3 in amino acids: CSVEDPGGPSSYNEQFF. The DNA of the CDR3 is TGCAGCGTTGAAGATCCTGGCGGACCGAGCTCCTACAATGAGCAGTTCTTC. The V gene is TRBV29-1, the J gene TRBJ2-1; D unclear. This CDR3 contains 17 residues. V lost 0 bases and J 0 bases, leaving 15 bases between the germline ends. In germline, CDR1 is SQVTM, CDR2 ANQGSEA.

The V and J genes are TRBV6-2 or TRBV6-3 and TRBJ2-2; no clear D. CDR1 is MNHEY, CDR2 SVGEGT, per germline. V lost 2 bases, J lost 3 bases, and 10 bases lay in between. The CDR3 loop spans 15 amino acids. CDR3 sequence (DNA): TGTGCCAGCAGTTACGGAGTCGAGGACACCGGGGAGCTGTTTTTT. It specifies CASSYGVEDTGELFF.

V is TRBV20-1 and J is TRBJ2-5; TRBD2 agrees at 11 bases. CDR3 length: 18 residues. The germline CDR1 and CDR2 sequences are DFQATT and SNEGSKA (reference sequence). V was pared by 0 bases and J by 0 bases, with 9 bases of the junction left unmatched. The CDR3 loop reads CSARDRASGRTYQETQYF. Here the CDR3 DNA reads TGCAGTGCTAGAGATCGGGCTAGCGGGAGGACCTACCAAGAGACCCAGTACTTC.

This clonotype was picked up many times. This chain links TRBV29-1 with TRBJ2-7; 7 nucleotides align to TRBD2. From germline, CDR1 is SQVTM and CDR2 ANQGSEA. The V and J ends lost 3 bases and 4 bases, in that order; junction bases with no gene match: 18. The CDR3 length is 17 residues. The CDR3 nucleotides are TGCAGCGTTGACGGGGCCTTGGGAGCGGGAAAGGGGTACGAGCAGTACTTC. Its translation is CSVDGALGAGKGYEQYF.

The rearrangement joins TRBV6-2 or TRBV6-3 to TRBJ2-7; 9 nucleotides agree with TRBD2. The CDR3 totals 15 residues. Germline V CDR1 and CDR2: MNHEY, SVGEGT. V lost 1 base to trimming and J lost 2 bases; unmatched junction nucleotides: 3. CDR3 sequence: CASSYLSGRTYEQYF. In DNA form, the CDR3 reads TGTGCCAGCAGTTACTTGAGCGGGAGGACCTACGAGCAGTACTTC.

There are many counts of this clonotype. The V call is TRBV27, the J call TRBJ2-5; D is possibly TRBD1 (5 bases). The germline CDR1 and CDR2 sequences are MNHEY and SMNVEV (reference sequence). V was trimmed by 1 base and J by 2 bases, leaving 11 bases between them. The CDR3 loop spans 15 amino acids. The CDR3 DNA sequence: TGTGCCAGCAGTTTATATGACAGCCCTCAAGAGACCCAGTACTTC. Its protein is CASSLYDSPQETQYF.

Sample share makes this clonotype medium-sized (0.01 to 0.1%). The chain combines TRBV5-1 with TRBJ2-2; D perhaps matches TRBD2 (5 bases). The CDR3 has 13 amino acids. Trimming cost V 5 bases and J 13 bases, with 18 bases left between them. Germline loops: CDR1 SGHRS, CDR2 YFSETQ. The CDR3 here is CASSDGNLGWLFF. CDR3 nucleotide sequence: TGCGCCAGCAGTGACGGGAATTTGGGGTGGCTGTTTTTT.